These T cell receptor beta chains were read from a single sample in a study of T cell clonotyping in hematopoietic cell transplantation. TCRdb's table, derived via immunoSEQ multiplex PCR, lists solely in-frame clones and lacks some. Here the sample spans about 4,400 clones, nearly 70% being singletons. The starting material was PBMCs, obtained 100 days after allogeneic stem cell transplant. Source of these receptors: a male patient between 55 and 70 years old who had an allogeneic stem cell transplant, so the T cells may come from the graft donor. Some clones in this sample may be carry-over from other donors' samples. The CDR3 runs from the conserved cysteine through the conserved F or W. Each record gives: J gene, D gene, clone size, V gene, CDR3 protein, CDR3 DNA. A D gene is named only where the DNA matches it firmly. The listing skips clone size in some rows; elsewhere it reads once, few, many or a size class.

TRBJ2-3 | . | . | TRBV30 | CAWSVYRADTQYF | TGTGCCTGGAGTGTATACCGGGCAGATACGCAGTATTTT
TRBJ2-7 | TRBD2 | . | TRBV7-2 | CASSLQVGWTSGAYEQYF | TGTGCCAGCAGCTTGCAAGTCGGGTGGACTAGCGGGGCCTACGAGCAGTACTTC
TRBJ1-1 | . | . | TRBV6-4 | CASSPGGQPTEAFF | TGTGCCAGCAGCCCCGGTGGACAGCCCACTGAAGCTTTCTTT
TRBJ2-7 | . | once | TRBV28 | CASSPSDGPSYEQYF | TGTGCCAGCAGTCCTTCGGACGGCCCCTCCTACGAGCAGTACTTC
TRBJ1-4 | . | . | TRBV2 | CASTGRRNEKLFF | TGTGCCAGCACAGGACGGCGTAATGAAAAACTGTTTTTT
TRBJ2-3 | . | . | TRBV6-5 | CASSYRGGTSTDTQYF | TGTGCCAGCAGTTACAGGGGGGGGACCAGCACAGATACGCAGTATTTT
TRBJ1-2 | TRBD1 | . | TRBV7-2 | CASSLGGTETGYGYTF | TGTGCCAGCAGCTTAGGGGGGACAGAAACGGGCTATGGCTACACCTTC
TRBJ1-1 | TRBD1 | . | TRBV19 | CASSTGGREAFF | TGTGCCAGTAGTACAGGGGGACGAGAAGCTTTCTTT
TRBJ2-5 | . | . | TRBV7-7 | CASSWGPGATQETQYF | TGTGCTAGCAGCTGGGGTCCAGGGGCGACCCAAGAGACCCAGTACTTC
TRBJ1-2 | . | . | TRBV10-3 | CAISDIEGSNYGYTF | TGTGCCATCAGTGATATCGAGGGTTCTAACTATGGCTACACCTTC
TRBJ1-2 | . | . | TRBV6-5 | CASTSLLGGNGYTF | TGTGCCAGCACCTCCCTCTTGGGGGGCAATGGCTACACCTTC
TRBJ1-5 | . | . | TRBV19 | CASSIDSDYSNQPQHF | TGTGCCAGTAGTATAGATTCGGATTATAGCAATCAGCCCCAGCATTTT
TRBJ2-7 | . | . | TRBV6-5 | CASSYSLTKPYEQYF | TGTGCCAGCAGTTACTCGTTGACAAAACCGTACGAGCAGTACTTC
TRBJ1-4 | TRBD1 | few | TRBV5-4 | CASSSGSDRRTHNEKLFF | TGTGCCAGCAGCTCGGGATCGGACAGGCGAACCCATAATGAAAAACTGTTTTTT
TRBJ2-1 | . | . | TRBV29-1 | CSVVGQAGRQFF | TGCAGCGTTGTAGGGCAGGCAGGGCGGCAGTTCTTC
TRBJ2-5 | . | . | TRBV30 | CAWGVGGGGYQETQYF | TGTGCCTGGGGTGTGGGTGGGGGTGGGTACCAAGAGACCCAGTACTTC
TRBJ2-7 | TRBD1 | . | TRBV5-6 | CASSNDRGPSNYEQYF | TGTGCCAGCAGCAACGACAGGGGGCCCTCTAACTACGAGCAGTACTTC
TRBJ1-1 | . | few | TRBV29-1 | CSEGQPNTEAFF | TGCAGCGAAGGACAGCCGAACACTGAAGCTTTCTTT
TRBJ2-7 | TRBD1 | few | TRBV27 | CASSTTGAGEQYF | TGTGCCAGCAGTACAACAGGGGCTGGGGAGCAGTACTTC
TRBJ1-2 | TRBD1 | . | TRBV15 | CATRKTGDAVYGYTF | TGTGCCACCAGAAAGACAGGGGACGCGGTCTATGGCTACACCTTC
TRBJ1-5 | . | . | TRBV19 | CASSSHDGQPQHF | TGTGCCAGTAGTTCCCACGACGGACAGCCCCAGCATTTT
TRBJ2-7 | TRBD1 | . | TRBV2 | CARATGTGASEQYF | TGTGCCAGAGCGACAGGGACAGGGGCCTCGGAGCAGTACTTC
TRBJ2-2 | TRBD1 | . | TRBV2 | CASSEPTGGIGELFF | TGTGCCAGCAGTGAACCGACAGGGGGCATCGGGGAGCTGTTTTTT
TRBJ1-3 | . | . | TRBV30 | CAWSVPLRGTRGNTIYF | TGTGCCTGGAGTGTACCCCTCCGGGGGACACGCGGAAACACCATATATTTT
TRBJ1-2 | . | . | TRBV9 | CASTLGGDYGYTF | TGTGCCAGCACCCTTGGGGGTGACTATGGCTACACCTTC
TRBJ1-5 | . | . | TRBV30 | CAWSEGEHHQPQHF | TGTGCCTGGAGTGAGGGGGAGCACCATCAGCCCCAGCATTTT
TRBJ2-7 | . | few | TRBV6-5 | CASSYSGSDEQYF | TGTGCCAGCAGTTACTCCGGATCGGACGAGCAGTACTTC
TRBJ2-6 | . | . | TRBV29-1 | CSVNGGPGPSGANVLTF | TGCAGCGTCAACGGGGGTCCAGGCCCAAGCGGGGCCAACGTCCTGACTTTC
TRBJ1-1 | . | . | TRBV19 | CASSIEGGKRSTEAFF | TGTGCCAGTAGTATAGAAGGAGGAAAAAGGAGCACTGAAGCTTTCTTT
TRBJ2-7 | TRBD1 | few | TRBV13 | CASSPETGAYEQYF | TGTGCCAGCAGCCCCGAGACAGGGGCCTACGAGCAGTACTTC
TRBJ2-7 | TRBD2 | . | TRBV19 | CASTPTSSLHEQYF | TGTGCCAGTACTCCGACTAGCAGTCTCCACGAGCAGTACTTC
TRBJ2-3 | . | . | TRBV27 | CASRLGTDTQYF | TGTGCCAGCAGATTGGGAACAGATACGCAGTATTTT
TRBJ1-2 | . | few | TRBV20-1 | CSAQVGAGYTF | TGCAGTGCCCAGGTTGGAGCGGGCTACACCTTC
TRBJ1-2 | . | large | TRBV5-6 | CASRRADSRGYTF | TGTGCCAGCAGACGCGCGGACTCGCGTGGCTACACCTTC
TRBJ2-3 | . | . | TRBV7-2 | CASSLEHRAPKTQYF | TGTGCCAGCAGCTTAGAGCACAGAGCCCCTAAAACGCAGTATTTT
TRBJ1-2 | . | . | TRBV6-5 | CASSYGGNGYTF | TGTGCCAGCAGTTACGGAGGGAATGGCTACACCTTC
TRBJ2-3 | . | . | TRBV5-1 | CASSRGGTPTDTQYF | TGCGCCAGCAGTCGTGGGGGCACCCCCACAGATACGCAGTATTTT
TRBJ1-1 | . | once | TRBV30 | CAWSPDLNTEAFF | TGTGCCTGGAGTCCCGACCTGAACACTGAAGCTTTCTTT
TRBJ1-6 | TRBD1 | . | TRBV6-5 | CASSPGDRAHSPLHF | TGTGCCAGCAGTCCCGGCGACAGGGCGCATTCACCCCTCCACTTT
TRBJ2-7 | TRBD1 | once | TRBV2 | CASSGPWQGVNYEQYF | TGTGCCAGCAGTGGGCCGTGGCAGGGGGTGAACTACGAGCAGTACTTC
TRBJ1-1 | . | . | TRBV9 | CASSVGDTEAFF | TGTGCCAGCAGCGTAGGAGACACTGAAGCTTTCTTT
TRBJ2-5 | . | . | TRBV7-2 | CASSLIETQYF | TGTGCCAGCAGCTTAATAGAGACCCAGTACTTC
TRBJ2-7 | . | . | TRBV6-5 | CASSPRPRGYHEQYF | TGTGCCAGCAGTCCCCGTCCCCGGGGTTACCACGAGCAGTACTTC
TRBJ2-7 | . | . | TRBV30 | CAADGELSYEQYF | TGTGCCGCGGACGGTGAGCTCTCCTACGAGCAGTACTTC
TRBJ2-6 | . | . | TRBV5-1 | CASSSVGSGANVLTF | TGCGCCAGCAGCTCGGTCGGGTCTGGGGCCAACGTCCTGACTTTC